This T cell receptor (beta chain) was identified during a study of OX40 agonist ivuxolimab in advanced cancers. This CDR3 is built from 15 residues. CDR1 is LNHDA, CDR2 SQIVND, per germline (reference sequence). V lost 10 bases, J lost 6 bases, and 25 bases lay in between. Sequencing was performed with immunoSEQ multiplex PCR; in TCRdb, only in-frame clones are kept and a portion is missing. The sample records 66,000 or so clones, around 85% being singletons. The chain has TRBV19 and TRBJ2-7, with D possibly matching TRBD1 (8 bases). This TCR came from an adult with an advanced solid tumor such as melanoma, head and neck, liver or kidney cancer. The sequencing used CD4+ or CD8+ T cells sorted from blood, collected in a trial of the OX40 agonist ivuxolimab. The CDR3 nucleotides are TGTGCCACCATGGGGGGGACAGGTCGACGCGGCGAGCAGTACTTC. Its translation is CATMGGTGRRGEQYF.